What follows are 11 T cell receptor beta chains derived from one specimen sequenced in a study of T cell repertoires in cytomegalovirus infection. No antigen has been assigned to these receptors. TCRdb fed the reads into MiXCR, producing one record per CDR3 protein. The profile shows about 110,000 distinct CDR3 sequences, around 9.1% of them singletons. The source material was PBMCs, sequenced either directly or after in vitro stimulation (not recorded which). These receptors originate from a human donor in good health (CMV status not recorded). Some clones in this sample may be carry-over from other donors' samples.

The chain combines TRBV9 with TRBJ1-1; possible D gene TRBD1, 5 bases. This CDR3 has 13 residues. CDR1 is SGDLS and CDR2 is YYNGEE in the germline V gene. Deletions cut 0 bases from V and 5 bases from J, with 8 bases between. The CDR3 here is CASSVGDLTEAFF. Written as DNA, the CDR3 is TGTGCCAGCAGCGTAGGGGACCTAACTGAAGCTTTCTTT. The entire variable domain, with the rest obtained from reference TRBV9 and TRBJ1-1, is as follows: DSGVTQTPKHLITATGQRVTLRCSPRSGDLSVYWYQQSLDQGLQFLIQYYNGEERAKGNILERFSAQQFPDLHSELNLSSLELGDSALYFCASSVGDLTEAFFGQGTRLTVV.

This clonotype was counted many times. This chain joins TRBV19 and TRBJ1-4; possibly TRBD1 for D (5 bases). Germline CDR1 reads LNHDA; CDR2 reads SQIVND (reference sequence). V was shortened by 3 bases and J by 3 bases, with 8 bases between the two germline ends. The CDR3 is 14 amino acids. CDR3 DNA: TGTGCCAGTAGTATGGTGACAGCTAATGAAAAACTGTTTTTT. It translates to CASSMVTANEKLFF.

This clonotype occurred many times. The V and J genes are TRBV7-7 and TRBJ2-5, with 8 bases lining up with TRBD1. After removal of 3 bases from V and 5 bases from J, the junction contained 5 bases not matched to a gene. This CDR3 has 14 amino acids. CDR1 SSHAT and CDR2 FNYEAQ come from the germline V gene (reference sequence). The CDR3 region has the DNA TGTGCCAGCAGCTTTCCGGGACAGGCCGAGACCCAGTACTTC. Protein sequence: CASSFPGQAETQYF.

J is TRBJ2-6 and V is TRBV15; D is unclear. The germline V gene has CDR1 LNHNV and CDR2 YYDKDF (reference sequence). CDR3 length: 16 amino acids. V gave up 8 bases and J gave up 0 bases, with 14 bases separating them. The CDR3 reads CATGVGAHSGANVLTF. The CDR3 DNA sequence: TGTGCCACCGGGGTGGGCGCCCACTCTGGGGCCAACGTCCTGACTTTC.

Many counts were recorded for this clonotype. V gene TRBV11-3 combines with J gene TRBJ2-7, with no clear D. With 1 base removed from V and 7 bases from J, the gap between germline ends came to 14 bases. Germline CDR1 reads SGHNT; CDR2 reads YENEEA. The length of the CDR3 is 14 residues. Here the CDR3 reads CASSLASRAAEQYV. The CDR3 DNA is TGTGCCAGCAGCTTAGCGTCTCGGGCAGCGGAGCAGTACGTC.

This clonotype was picked up a small number of times. V is TRBV20-1 and J is TRBJ2-3; D tentatively reads TRBD1 or TRBD2 (5 bases each). The germline gives CDR1 DFQATT, CDR2 SNEGSKA (reference sequence). Trimming shortened V by 0 bases and J by 2 bases, and 18 bases separated the two germline ends. The CDR3 sequence is 17 residues long. In nucleotides, the CDR3 is TGCAGTGCTAGAGATGTGACTTCTGGGGGTCTCACAGATACGCAGTATTTT. It codes for CSARDVTSGGLTDTQYF.

The chain joins TRBV12-3 or TRBV12-4 to TRBJ1-1; possibly TRBD1 for D (5 bases). V lost 2 bases and J 6 bases, leaving 13 bases between the germline ends. The CDR3 extends over 14 amino acids. The CDR3 region is CASSLWTRGSEAFF. The DNA for the CDR3 is TGTGCCAGCAGTTTATGGACGAGGGGATCTGAAGCTTTCTTT.

This clonotype has only a few counts. The chain links TRBV7-6 to TRBJ2-7, with 13 bases that match TRBD2. This CDR3 contains 15 residues. Germline V gene lookup returns CDR1 SGHVS and CDR2 FNYEAQ. V lost 5 bases to trimming and J lost 4 bases; unmatched junction nucleotides: 5. The CDR3: CASSPGLAGVYEQYF. In nucleotides, the CDR3 is TGTGCCAGCAGCCCAGGACTAGCGGGAGTTTACGAGCAGTACTTC.

The CDR3 protein is CAISDSRFSYEQYF. The CDR3 bases are TGTGCCATCAGTGATTCGAGGTTCTCCTACGAGCAGTACTTC. The V gene is TRBV10-3, the J gene TRBJ2-7; D is undetermined. The V end lost 3 bases, the J end lost 0 bases, and 9 bases lay between the germline ends. This CDR3 comprises 14 residues. Germline V lookup: CDR1 ENHRY, CDR2 SYGVKD.

Ten or more counts support this clonotype. The chain is built from TRBV7-2 and TRBJ2-3; perhaps TRBD1 as D (6 bases). This CDR3 contains 15 residues. V was cut by 1 base and J by 2 bases, with 10 bases left in between. CDR1 SGHTA and CDR2 FQGNSA come from the germline V gene. The CDR3 is CASSLGDTLTDTQYF. CDR3 coding DNA: TGTGCCAGCAGCTTAGGGGACACCCTCACAGATACGCAGTATTTT.

This clonotype has more than one count but fewer than ten. The rearrangement uses TRBV12-3 or TRBV12-4 and TRBJ2-7, with D possibly matching TRBD2 (5 bases). CDR3 length equals 12 residues. Trimming shortened V by 5 bases and J by 7 bases, and 12 bases separated the two germline ends. CDR3 DNA sequence: TGTGCCAGCAGTCTACAGCCGGGAGAGCAGTACGTC. Encoded protein: CASSLQPGEQYV.